The sequence of this T cell receptor (beta chain) was determined in a study of CD8+ T cells in alopecia areata. Following RNA extraction, reverse transcription yielded cDNA that acted as the sequencing template. Here immunoSEQ multiplex PCR was the method, and the copy in TCRdb shows in-frame clones only, minus some. The sample includes some 180,000 clones, about 48% of them seen just once. Regarding treatment: oral pan-JAK inhibitor, 5-10 mg twice daily. In germline, CDR1 is LGHNA, CDR2 YNFKEQ. The CDR3 is made up of 15 amino acids. The V segment lost 6 bases and the J segment 0 bases; nucleotides outside the gene matches: 6.

The rearrangement joins TRBV4-2 to TRBJ2-7, with 9 nucleotides matching TRBD2. The sequence was obtained from a human donor with alopecia areata. The specimen was CD8+ T cells sorted from blood, collected at week 24, from a patient treated with tofacitinib. CDR3 sequence reads: CASSPSGGSSYEQYF. The CDR3 nucleotides are TGTGCCAGCAGTCCCAGCGGGGGGAGCTCCTACGAGCAGTACTTC.